Presented here are 18 T cell receptor beta chains from one specimen sequenced in a study of T cell responses to AZD1222 COVID-19 vaccine. The method was immunoSEQ multiplex PCR; TCRdb's version includes in-frame clones alone and lacks a portion of them. The sample records about 140,000 clones, more than 85% being singletons. The sample in question was peripheral blood, obtained on day 0 of AZD1222 vaccination. Source of these receptors: an adult in good health.

The V call is TRBV7-8, the J call TRBJ2-7; 9 nucleotides align to TRBD2. V dropped 5 bases and J dropped 3; count of bases not matched to a gene: 20. Per germline, CDR1 SGHVS and CDR2 FQNEAQ. The CDR3 extends over 19 amino acids. The CDR3 spells CASSPSLREGLLRVYEQYF. As DNA, the CDR3 is TGTGCCAGCAGCCCCTCCTTGCGGGAGGGCCTTCTTAGGGTCTACGAGCAGTACTTC.

V is TRBV9 and J is TRBJ1-4; D unclear. Germline V gives CDR1 SGDLS, CDR2 YYNGEE. The CDR3 runs 16 residues. Trimming removed 4 bases at V and 4 bases at J, with 17 bases between. The CDR3 DNA is TGTGCCAGCAGCCCAACCCCACTCGCCATTAATGAAAAACTGTTTTTT. Its translation: CASSPTPLAINEKLFF.

J is TRBJ2-1 and V is TRBV18; the D gene is possibly TRBD2 (6 bases). Looked up from germline, CDR1 is KGHSH and CDR2 is LQKENI. Trimming removed 6 bases from V and 4 bases from J, with 16 bases in between. This CDR3 comprises 15 residues. DNA of the CDR3: TGTGCCAGCTCCCGGGGACTCCTCCCTTACAATGAGCAGTTCTTC. Encoded protein: CASSRGLLPYNEQFF.

This rearrangement joins TRBV2 to TRBJ2-1; weak D call: TRBD1 (6 bases). The CDR3 totals 14 residues. V dropped 1 base and J dropped 4 bases, with 8 bases sitting between them. Germline loops: CDR1 SNHLY, CDR2 FYNNEI. Written as DNA, the CDR3 is TGTGCCAGCAGTGAAGGACAGGTTTACAATGAGCAGTTCTTC. Its translation is CASSEGQVYNEQFF.

The chain employs TRBV10-3 and TRBJ1-5; 10 bases align to TRBD1. CDR1 is ENHRY and CDR2 is SYGVKD in the germline V gene. With 6 bases clipped from V and 3 bases from J, the junction kept 2 bases outside the gene matches. The CDR3 is 14 residues long. CDR3 sequence (DNA): TGTGCCATCAGGGGACAGGGGAACAATCAGCCCCAGCATTTT. Translation: CAIRGQGNNQPQHF.

The chain carries TRBV28 and TRBJ2-5; the D is unclear. V dropped 4 bases and J dropped 5 bases, with 8 bases sitting between them. Germline V gene sequence: CDR1 MDHEN, CDR2 SYDVKM. The CDR3 consists of 12 residues. The CDR3 nucleotides are TGTGCCAGCAGTTCCTTCACCGAGACCCAGTACTTC. Amino acids: CASSSFTETQYF.

The rearrangement joins TRBV14 to TRBJ1-1; D gene unclear. The V and J ends lost 2 bases and 8 bases respectively, with 12 bases between them. The CDR3 is made up of 13 amino acids. CDR1 and CDR2 from the germline V gene are SGHDN and FVKESK. In DNA, the CDR3 is TGTGCCAGCAGCCAACACCAGTACCTAGAAGCTTTCTTT. It is translated as CASSQHQYLEAFF.

A note on this clone: Given the absence of the conserved phenylalanine or tryptophan at the CDR3 end, a read error is likely. The chain uses TRBV7-9 and TRBJ1-4, with no clear D. Germline V gives CDR1 SEHNR, CDR2 FQNEAQ (reference sequence). V dropped 1 base and J dropped 4 bases, with 10 bases sitting between them. The CDR3 is 15 residues long. Here the CDR3 DNA reads TGTGCCAGCAGCTTAGTATCCCGGATTAATGAAAAACTGTTTTCT. Encoded protein: CASSLVSRINEKLFS.

This CDR3 reads CASSLIGQFEAFF. The DNA of the CDR3 is TGTGCCAGCAGTTTAATAGGACAGTTTGAAGCTTTCTTT. V and J are TRBV27 and TRBJ1-1, with a tentative D call TRBD1 (6 bases). This CDR3 spans 13 amino acids. V lost 2 bases and J 7 bases, leaving 11 bases between the germline ends. CDR1 and CDR2 (germline): MNHEY, SMNVEV (reference sequence).

The chain has TRBV28 and TRBJ2-7; D gene unclear. Germline CDR1 MDHEN, CDR2 SYDVKM. The CDR3 covers 12 residues. Trimming took off 5 bases at V and 3 bases at J, with 8 bases between the two ends. The CDR3 region is CASSQPYYEQYF. Written as DNA, the CDR3 is TGTGCCAGCAGTCAACCCTACTACGAGCAGTACTTC.

V and J are TRBV18 and TRBJ2-2, with 9 positions matching TRBD1. The CDR3 totals 16 residues. CDR1 and CDR2 (germline): KGHSH, LQKENI. V trimming: 4 bases; J trimming: 0 bases; junction bases outside the gene matches: 3. CDR3 protein: CASSLRTGANTGELFF. CDR3 in DNA: TGTGCCAGCTCACTAAGGACAGGGGCGAACACCGGGGAGCTGTTTTTT.

The chain employs TRBV30 and TRBJ2-3; TRBD2 matches at 13 bases. The CDR3 has 17 amino acids. The V gene end was trimmed by 3 bases and the J gene end by 0 bases; junction bases not matched to a gene: 6. The germline V gene encodes CDR1 GTSNPN and CDR2 SVGIG (reference sequence). CDR3 bases: TGTGCCTGGAGCCTCGGGACTAGCGGGAAAAGCACAGATACGCAGTATTTT. This translates into CAWSLGTSGKSTDTQYF. The full variable domain, in which reference TRBV30 and TRBJ2-3 provide the parts outside the CDR3, is SQTIHQWPATLVQPVGSPLSLECTVEGTSNPNLYWYRQAAGRGLQLLFYSVGIGQISSEVPQNLSASRPQDRQFILSSKKLLLSDSGFYLCAWSLGTSGKSTDTQYFGPGTRLTVL.

V usage is TRBV4-2 and J usage is TRBJ1-5, with D maybe TRBD1 (5 bases). CDR1 and CDR2 (germline): LGHNA, YNFKEQ. The CDR3 is 15 residues long. V was clipped by 3 bases and J by 1 base, with 10 bases between them. CDR3 in amino acids: CASSQGRVSNQPQHF. The CDR3 region has the DNA TGTGCCAGCAGCCAGGGCAGGGTGAGCAATCAGCCCCAGCATTTT.

The genes are TRBV5-4 and TRBJ2-7, with TRBD1 matching 7 bases. V dropped 4 bases and J dropped 2; count of bases not matched to a gene: 12. Germline V gene sequence: CDR1 SGHNT, CDR2 YYREEE (reference sequence). The CDR3 length is 16 residues. The CDR3 reads CASSARQQGTAYEQYF. The CDR3 region has the DNA TGTGCCAGCAGCGCGCGCCAACAGGGGACAGCCTACGAGCAGTACTTC.

The rearrangement joins TRBV7-2 to TRBJ1-1, with D perhaps TRBD1 (5 bases). This CDR3 has 14 residues. Germline CDR1 SGHTA, CDR2 FQGNSA. Trimming pared 4 bases from V and 4 bases from J, leaving 13 bases between. The CDR3 sequence is CASSSSGGGTEAFF. The CDR3 DNA sequence: TGTGCCAGCAGCTCCTCAGGTGGGGGCACTGAAGCTTTCTTT.

The V gene is TRBV18, the J gene TRBJ2-7; D is tentatively TRBD1 or TRBD2 (5 bases each). Per the germline V gene, CDR1 is KGHSH and CDR2 is LQKENI. V gave up 3 bases and J gave up 4 bases, with 10 bases separating them. This CDR3 has 13 amino acids. CDR3 sequence reads: CASSPGDRYEQYF. For the CDR3, the DNA is TGTGCCAGCTCACCGGGGGATCGGTACGAGCAGTACTTC.

This chain connects TRBV6-6 to TRBJ1-1, with D maybe TRBD1 (5 bases). Germline CDR1 MNHNY, CDR2 SVGAGI (reference sequence). Trimming cost V 2 bases and J 1 base, with 14 bases left between them. The CDR3 loop spans 16 amino acids. CDR3 region: CASSYPRTGQNTEAFF. In nucleotides, the CDR3 is TGTGCCAGCAGTTACCCGAGAACGGGGCAGAACACTGAAGCTTTCTTT.

The rearrangement links TRBV10-3 to TRBJ1-5; D gene ambiguous. Trimming stripped 7 bases from V and 9 bases from J, with 16 bases between. The CDR3 loop spans 13 amino acids. In germline, CDR1 is ENHRY, CDR2 SYGVKD. The CDR3 loop reads CAITKERDGPQHF. The CDR3 nucleotides read TGTGCCATCACCAAAGAAAGGGATGGGCCCCAGCATTTT.